A selection of T cell receptor beta chains follows, all from one sample in a study of T cell changes during pregnancy in multiple sclerosis. Measured with immunoSEQ multiplex PCR; TCRdb has only the in-frame clones, and not every one. The profile shows approximately 51,000 clones, about 90% of them singletons. The sample in question was CD4+ T cells from peripheral blood mononuclear cells, obtained after pregnancy. These receptors all stem from a female donor with multiple sclerosis, enrolled in a pregnancy study. The CDR3 runs from the conserved cysteine through the conserved F or W. The order of the fields is J gene, D gene, clone size, V gene, CDR3 protein, CDR3 DNA. D genes are given only for firm matches. Only part of the rows carry a size: once, few, many, or a class if the clone is expanded.

j_call: TRBJ2-7; d_call: TRBD2; clone_size: -; v_call: TRBV5-8; cdr3_aa: CASSSGLGYEQYF; cdr3_nt: TGTGCCAGCAGCTCGGGACTAGGGTACGAGCAGTACTTC
j_call: TRBJ2-7; d_call: -; clone_size: -; v_call: TRBV9; cdr3_aa: CASNLGPNSYEQYF; cdr3_nt: TGTGCCAGCAACTTGGGGCCAAACTCCTACGAGCAGTACTTC
j_call: TRBJ1-2; d_call: -; clone_size: -; v_call: TRBV2; cdr3_aa: CASSEATQGSPYGYTF; cdr3_nt: TGTGCCAGCAGTGAGGCCACCCAGGGGTCCCCTTATGGCTACACCTTC
j_call: TRBJ1-1; d_call: -; clone_size: -; v_call: TRBV30; cdr3_aa: CAWNRGRAEAFF; cdr3_nt: TGTGCCTGGAACAGAGGGAGGGCTGAAGCTTTCTTT
j_call: TRBJ2-7; d_call: TRBD2; clone_size: -; v_call: TRBV5-4; cdr3_aa: CASSQKSLGSGREQYF; cdr3_nt: TGTGCCAGCAGCCAAAAGTCCCTAGGCAGCGGGAGGGAGCAGTACTTC
j_call: TRBJ1-1; d_call: TRBD1; clone_size: -; v_call: TRBV2; cdr3_aa: CASSRDRNTEAFF; cdr3_nt: TGTGCCAGCAGCCGGGACAGGAACACTGAAGCTTTCTTT
j_call: TRBJ2-7; d_call: TRBD1; clone_size: -; v_call: TRBV14; cdr3_aa: CASSPQGYEQYF; cdr3_nt: TGTGCCAGCAGCCCACAGGGGTACGAGCAGTACTTC
j_call: TRBJ1-3; d_call: TRBD1; clone_size: -; v_call: TRBV6-5; cdr3_aa: CASSQTGFSGNTIYF; cdr3_nt: TGTGCCAGCAGCCAGACAGGGTTCTCTGGAAACACCATATATTTT
j_call: TRBJ1-4; d_call: -; clone_size: -; v_call: TRBV5-4; cdr3_aa: CASSFGGSLEKLFF; cdr3_nt: TGTGCCAGCAGCTTTGGGGGGTCTCTTGAAAAACTGTTTTTT
j_call: TRBJ2-5; d_call: -; clone_size: -; v_call: TRBV7-3; cdr3_aa: CASSLIPQETQYF; cdr3_nt: TGTGCCAGCAGCTTAATCCCTCAAGAGACCCAGTACTTC
j_call: TRBJ2-1; d_call: TRBD2; clone_size: -; v_call: TRBV11-3; cdr3_aa: CASSSRLAGVNEQFF; cdr3_nt: TGTGCCAGCAGCTCCCGACTAGCGGGAGTAAATGAGCAGTTCTTC
j_call: TRBJ1-2; d_call: TRBD1; clone_size: -; v_call: TRBV27; cdr3_aa: CASSTSGQGPYGYTF; cdr3_nt: TGTGCCAGCAGTACCTCAGGACAGGGCCCCTATGGCTACACCTTC
j_call: TRBJ2-5; d_call: TRBD2; clone_size: -; v_call: TRBV2; cdr3_aa: CASSEASTSGIQETQYF; cdr3_nt: TGTGCCAGCAGTGAAGCTAGCACTAGCGGGATCCAAGAGACCCAGTACTTC
j_call: TRBJ2-1; d_call: -; clone_size: -; v_call: TRBV4-1; cdr3_aa: CASSHRSGLNPYNEQFF; cdr3_nt: TGCGCCAGCAGCCACCGTAGCGGCCTGAATCCCTACAATGAGCAGTTCTTC
j_call: TRBJ2-3; d_call: -; clone_size: -; v_call: TRBV29-1; cdr3_aa: CSVDPGTDTQYF; cdr3_nt: TGCAGCGTTGACCCCGGCACAGATACGCAGTATTTT
j_call: TRBJ2-7; d_call: TRBD1; clone_size: -; v_call: TRBV28; cdr3_aa: CASRSPGQGSYEQYF; cdr3_nt: TGTGCCAGCAGGTCACCGGGACAGGGATCCTACGAGCAGTACTTC
j_call: TRBJ2-7; d_call: -; clone_size: -; v_call: TRBV2; cdr3_aa: CASSGQAYEQYF; cdr3_nt: TGTGCCAGCAGTGGGCAGGCCTACGAGCAGTACTTC
j_call: TRBJ2-7; d_call: TRBD1; clone_size: -; v_call: TRBV25-1; cdr3_aa: CASRGQGYEQYF; cdr3_nt: TGTGCCAGCAGGGGACAGGGGTACGAGCAGTACTTC
j_call: TRBJ2-2; d_call: -; clone_size: -; v_call: TRBV5-1; cdr3_aa: CASSAGLGVNTGELFF; cdr3_nt: TGCGCCAGCAGCGCGGGACTGGGGGTGAACACCGGGGAGCTGTTTTTT
j_call: TRBJ2-4; d_call: -; clone_size: -; v_call: TRBV7-2; cdr3_aa: CASSLDRGVNIQYF; cdr3_nt: TGTGCCAGCAGCTTAGACCGGGGAGTGAACATTCAGTACTTC
j_call: TRBJ2-2; d_call: -; clone_size: -; v_call: TRBV2; cdr3_aa: CASRKFADRRTGELFF; cdr3_nt: TGTGCCAGCAGGAAATTTGCGGACCGGAGGACCGGGGAGCTGTTTTTT
j_call: TRBJ2-4; d_call: TRBD1; clone_size: -; v_call: TRBV7-9; cdr3_aa: CASSLWVQGGAKNIQYF; cdr3_nt: TGTGCCAGCAGCTTGTGGGTACAGGGGGGAGCCAAAAACATTCAGTACTTC
j_call: TRBJ2-4; d_call: TRBD2; clone_size: once; v_call: TRBV5-1; cdr3_aa: CASSLERGRGAKNIQYF; cdr3_nt: TGCGCCAGCAGCTTGGAGAGAGGGCGGGGGGCCAAAAACATTCAGTACTTC
j_call: TRBJ2-6; d_call: TRBD1; clone_size: -; v_call: TRBV5-4; cdr3_aa: CASSPSGDRLFSGANVLTF; cdr3_nt: TGTGCCAGCAGTCCCTCCGGGGACAGACTTTTCTCTGGGGCCAACGTCCTGACTTTC
j_call: TRBJ2-1; d_call: -; clone_size: -; v_call: TRBV2; cdr3_aa: CASTRPSSQQFF; cdr3_nt: TGTGCCAGCACGCGGCCTAGTAGTCAGCAGTTCTTC
j_call: TRBJ1-3; d_call: -; clone_size: -; v_call: TRBV29-1; cdr3_aa: CSVAGGVGNTIYF; cdr3_nt: TGCAGCGTTGCTGGGGGCGTTGGAAACACCATATATTTT
j_call: TRBJ2-1; d_call: -; clone_size: -; v_call: TRBV7-9; cdr3_aa: CASSLVVGSSYNEQFF; cdr3_nt: TGTGCCAGCAGCTTAGTGGTCGGGAGCTCCTACAATGAGCAGTTCTTC